The 14 T cell receptor beta chains reported below all come from one sample, sequenced in a study of beta chain features in type 1 diabetes. General observations from the study: Shorter TCRB CDR3s, moderately but significantly so, marked every one of the four CD4+ subsets in Type 1 diabetes patients.

What these receptors recognize is not known. All of the isolated RNA was reverse transcribed, so expressed TCRB transcripts were sequenced. Clones were sequenced by immunoSEQ multiplex PCR, and TCRdb holds only the in-frame ones, with some missing. The table has approximately 43,000 clones, approximately 70% seen once; the top ten hold more than 1.5%. The sample was Tregs from blood. These receptor sequences come from a man younger than 45 with type 1 diabetes. Some clones in this sample may be carry-over from other donors' samples.

The sample holds a few counts of this clone. The chain recombines TRBV5-1 with TRBJ2-1, with 9 bases that match TRBD1. With V trimmed by 0 bases and J by 8 bases, 9 bases remained unmatched. Germline-derived CDR1 and CDR2 are SGHRS and YFSETQ. The length of the CDR3 is 16 residues. CDR3 nucleotides: TGCGCCAGCAGCTTGGACGGACAGGGGAGTAGAGATGAGCAGTTCTTC. This encodes CASSLDGQGSRDEQFF.

The chain employs TRBV10-3 and TRBJ2-7; TRBD1 matches at 9 bases. V dropped 4 bases and J dropped 3; count of bases not matched to a gene: 7. This CDR3 spans 15 amino acids. Germline assignment: CDR1 ENHRY and CDR2 SYGVKD. The CDR3 is CAISGPGQGLYEQYF. CDR3 nucleotide sequence: TGTGCCATCAGTGGGCCGGGACAGGGCCTCTACGAGCAGTACTTC.

CDR3 DNA sequence: TGTGCCAGCTCTCCAGGACAGTCTACGGAGCAGTACTTC. Translating it yields CASSPGQSTEQYF. J is TRBJ2-7 and V is TRBV6-5; D is perhaps TRBD1 (6 bases). The V and J ends lost 8 bases and 7 bases respectively, with 18 bases between them. The CDR3 loop spans 13 amino acids. Germline CDR1 is MNHEY and CDR2 is SVGAGI.

J is TRBJ2-3 and V is TRBV7-9, with 11 positions matching TRBD2. Germline V lookup: CDR1 SEHNR, CDR2 FQNEAQ (reference sequence). The V and J ends lost 5 bases and 1 base, in that order; junction bases with no gene match: 8. The CDR3 has 17 amino acids. Written as DNA, the CDR3 is TGTGCCAGCAGCAATAGCGGGGGGGCCGAAGGCACAGATACGCAGTATTTT. Residues: CASSNSGGAEGTDTQYF. Using reference TRBV7-9 and TRBJ2-3 for the parts outside the CDR3, the full variable domain is DTGVSQNPRHKITKRGQNVTFRCDPISEHNRLYWYRQTLGQGPEFLTYFQNEAQLEKSRLLSDRFSAERPKGSFSTLEIQRTEQGDSAMYLCASSNSGGAEGTDTQYFGPGTRLTVL.

The chain has TRBV5-4 and TRBJ2-5; D ambiguous. Germline CDR1 is SGHNT and CDR2 is YYREEE (reference sequence). V shed 0 bases and J shed 5 bases, with 14 bases lying between them. This CDR3 is 15 amino acids long. The CDR3, as DNA: TGTGCCAGCAGCTTGGTTGCAGGCCCCCAGGAGACCCAGTACTTC. It yields the protein CASSLVAGPQETQYF. The full variable domain, in which reference TRBV5-4 and TRBJ2-5 provide the parts outside the CDR3, is ETGVTQSPTHLIKTRGQQVTLRCSSQSGHNTVSWYQQALGQGPQFIFQYYREEENGRGNFPPRFSGLQFPNYSSELNVNALELDDSALYLCASSLVAGPQETQYFGPGTRLLVL.

The chain employs TRBV7-9 and TRBJ1-3, with D unclear. The V and J ends lost 1 base and 2 bases respectively, with 18 bases between them. This CDR3 spans 18 amino acids. Germline CDR1 and CDR2: SEHNR and FQNEAQ (reference sequence). The DNA of the CDR3 is TGTGCCAGCAGCTTAGTTGGCGGAGTAAAGGAGGCTGGAAACACCATATATTTT. Translation: CASSLVGGVKEAGNTIYF.

This chain joins TRBV19 and TRBJ2-2; 7 nucleotides line up with TRBD2. The CDR3 contains 14 residues. Trimming took 5 bases from V and 4 from J; bases not matched to a gene: 4. CDR1 is LNHDA and CDR2 is SQIVND in the germline V gene (reference sequence). Written as DNA, the CDR3 is TGTGCCAGTAGTCGACTAGCTGGCACCGGGGAGCTGTTTTTT. It specifies CASSRLAGTGELFF.

The J gene is TRBJ2-4, the V gene TRBV4-1, with D perhaps TRBD1 (5 bases). Germline loops: CDR1 MGHRA, CDR2 YSYEKL. This CDR3 comprises 16 residues. Deletions cut 1 base from V and 0 bases from J, with 10 bases between. CDR3 in DNA: TGCGCCAGCAGCCAAGTGGACACCGTAGCCAAAAACATTCAGTACTTC. It yields the protein CASSQVDTVAKNIQYF.

The V call is TRBV30, the J call TRBJ2-3, with 10 bases aligning to TRBD2. Germline assignment: CDR1 GTSNPN and CDR2 SVGIG (reference sequence). CDR3 size: 13 residues. J was trimmed by 6 bases and V by 3 bases; bases with no gene match: 3. Here the CDR3 DNA reads TGTGCCTGGAGAGCGGGGGGGCCGGATACGCAGTATTTT. It yields the protein CAWRAGGPDTQYF.

This sequence joins TRBV7-9 and TRBJ2-5; TRBD1 is a possible D gene (8 bases). The DNA end is more similar to TRBJ2-7, so the J call may be wrong. The CDR3 is made up of 16 amino acids. The germline CDR1 and CDR2 sequences are SEHNR and FQNEAQ (reference sequence). In DNA form, the CDR3 reads TGTGCCAGCAGCCGGGGGGTGGGGACAGGACTTTACGAGCAGTACTTC. Residues: CASSRGVGTGLYEQYF.

V usage is TRBV2 and J usage is TRBJ2-7; D remains unclear. Trimming left V 2 bases short and J 0 bases short, with 8 bases between. The CDR3 is made up of 14 amino acids. CDR1 is SNHLY and CDR2 is FYNNEI in the germline V gene. This CDR3 is CASSESSASYEQYF. The CDR3 nucleotides are TGTGCCAGCAGTGAATCGAGCGCCTCCTACGAGCAGTACTTC.

This clone turned up a few times. The V gene is TRBV10-3, the J gene TRBJ2-2; 7 bases agree with TRBD1. This CDR3 region has 17 residues. Trimming cost V 4 bases and J 2 bases; bases outside gene matches: 10. Germline V gives CDR1 ENHRY, CDR2 SYGVKD. The DNA of the CDR3 is TGTGCCATCAGTGGTACACCGGGACAGCCTAACACCGGGGAGCTGTTTTTT. Translating gives CAISGTPGQPNTGELFF.

The V gene is TRBV15, the J gene TRBJ2-2; a weak D match, TRBD2 (6 bases). The CDR3 has 15 residues. Trimming left V 4 bases short and J 3 bases short, with 12 bases between. Germline V gives CDR1 LNHNV, CDR2 YYDKDF (reference sequence). As DNA, the CDR3 is TGTGCCACCAGCAACCGCGGGGCGGACACCGGGGAGCTGTTTTTT. Protein product: CATSNRGADTGELFF.

A word on this clone: The sample contains more than one DNA sequence encoding this CDR3. This chain joins TRBV29-1 and TRBJ2-5, with 8 positions matching TRBD1. The CDR3 has 12 amino acids. The germline CDR1 and CDR2 sequences are SQVTM and ANQGSEA. V lost 3 bases to trimming and J lost 5 bases; unmatched junction nucleotides: 2. The CDR3 DNA sequence: TGCAGCGTTGACAGGGGGCAGGAGACCCAGTACTTC. This gives the protein CSVDRGQETQYF.